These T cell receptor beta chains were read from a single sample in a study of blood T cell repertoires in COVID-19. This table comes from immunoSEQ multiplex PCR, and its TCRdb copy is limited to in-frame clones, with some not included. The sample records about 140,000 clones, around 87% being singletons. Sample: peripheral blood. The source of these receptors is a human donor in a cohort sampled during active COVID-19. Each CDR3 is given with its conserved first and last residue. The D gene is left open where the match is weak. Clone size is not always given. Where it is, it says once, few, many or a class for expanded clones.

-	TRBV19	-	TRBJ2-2	CASSIARGTGELFF	TGTGCCAGTAGTATCGCCAGGGGAACCGGGGAGCTGTTTTTT
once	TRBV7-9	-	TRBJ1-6	CASSLESESGYGDSPLHF	TGTGCCAGCAGCTTAGAATCAGAGTCCGGGTATGGAGATTCACCCCTCCACTTT
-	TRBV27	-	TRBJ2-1	CAPSRVGEQFF	TGTGCACCAAGCAGGGTCGGTGAGCAGTTCTTC
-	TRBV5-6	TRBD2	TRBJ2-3	CASSHRLAGTTDTQYF	TGTGCCAGCAGCCACCGTTTAGCGGGGACCACAGATACGCAGTATTTT
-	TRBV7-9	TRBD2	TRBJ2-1	CASSLGTSSFHEQFF	TGTGCCAGCAGCTTAGGGACTAGCAGTTTTCATGAGCAGTTCTTC
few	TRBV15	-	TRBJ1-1	CATSREAGAFVAEAFF	TGTGCCACCAGCAGAGAGGCAGGGGCATTTGTCGCTGAAGCTTTCTTT
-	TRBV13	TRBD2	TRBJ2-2	CASSLELAGNTGELFF	TGTGCCAGCAGCTTAGAACTAGCGGGGAACACCGGGGAGCTGTTTTTT
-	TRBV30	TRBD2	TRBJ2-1	CAWQAEAGAYNEQFF	TGTGCCTGGCAGGCGGAGGCGGGAGCCTACAATGAGCAGTTCTTC
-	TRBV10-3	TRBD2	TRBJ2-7	CAITTGLAGGEQYF	TGTGCCATCACCACGGGACTAGCGGGAGGCGAGCAGTACTTC
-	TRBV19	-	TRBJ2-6	CASSIDLRPSGANVLTF	TGTGCCAGTAGTATAGACTTGAGGCCCTCTGGGGCCAACGTCCTGACTTTC
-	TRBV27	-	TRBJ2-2	CASRVLGDPGELFF	TGTGCCAGCAGAGTTTTAGGAGATCCCGGGGAGCTGTTTTTT
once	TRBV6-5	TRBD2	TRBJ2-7	CASGLAGAGYEQYF	TGTGCCAGCGGCCTAGCGGGAGCAGGGTACGAGCAGTACTTC
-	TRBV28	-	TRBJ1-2	CASSSPPGHYGYTF	TGTGCCAGCAGTTCCCCCCCAGGGCACTATGGCTACACCTTC
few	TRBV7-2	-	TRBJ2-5	CASSRQVRETQYF	TGTGCCAGCAGCCGACAGGTGCGAGAGACCCAGTACTTC
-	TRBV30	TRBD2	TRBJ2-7	CAWSNGGEQYF	TGTGCCTGGTCCAACGGGGGGGAGCAGTACTTC
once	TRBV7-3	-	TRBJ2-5	CASSLGSGETQYF	TGTGCCAGCAGCCTGGGCTCCGGAGAGACCCAGTACTTC
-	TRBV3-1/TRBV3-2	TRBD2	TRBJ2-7	CASSQTGGNLWQYF	TGTGCCAGCAGCCAAACCGGGGGGAACCTCTGGCAGTACTTC
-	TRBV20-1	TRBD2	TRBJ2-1	CSARGGGEQFF	TGCAGTGCTAGAGGGGGGGGAGAGCAGTTCTTC
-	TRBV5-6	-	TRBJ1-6	CASSLQGLNSPLHF	TGTGCCAGCAGCTTGCAGGGACTCAATTCACCCCTCCACTTT
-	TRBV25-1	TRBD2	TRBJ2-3	CASSEEREVPDTQYF	TGTGCCAGCAGTGAGGAGCGGGAGGTCCCAGATACGCAGTATTTT
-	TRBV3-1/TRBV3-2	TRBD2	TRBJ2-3	CASSQTWGGNTDTQYF	TGTGCCAGCAGCCAGACTTGGGGGGGGAACACAGATACGCAGTATTTT